Reported below is one TCR beta chain. The data were obtained in a study of blood T cell repertoires in COVID-19. About the study: Acute and convalescent COVID-19 specimens originated in the United States, Italy and Spain. Sources were T cells, B-cell-depleted T cells, or PBMCs; the material itself was cDNA or gDNA.

Germline V gene data show CDR1 as MNHEY and CDR2 as SVGAGI. Trimming took 4 bases from V and 4 from J, leaving 13 bases between them. The CDR3 is made up of 15 amino acids. Per the original data handling: By means of reference gene primer amplification, nucleated cell counts were estimated. Assay: immunoSEQ multiplex PCR; the TCRdb copy retains only in-frame clones and omits some. D and trimming were read from the DNA, whereas the V and J calls and clone size are those reported in that table. The sample lists over 90,000 clones, around four fifths seen once, with about 9.9% in the top ten. The sample was peripheral blood. This receptor was identified in a man aged 40-50 years with active or convalescent COVID-19. The rearrangement joins TRBV6-5 to TRBJ2-2; D might be TRBD2 (5 bases). This CDR3 reads CASSSGLARTGELFF. The CDR3 DNA sequence: TGTGCCAGCAGTTCCGGGCTAGCCCGCACCGGGGAGCTGTTTTTT.